This T cell receptor (beta chain) was identified during a study of identical twins. Points from the study as a whole: Cord blood's abundant beta clonotypes had fewer insertions, unlike memory repertoires.

Germline assignment: CDR1 SGHRS and CDR2 YFSETQ. V gave up 5 bases and J gave up 8 bases; unmatched junction bases: 9. The CDR3 contains 15 residues. TCRdb reprocessed the 5' RACE reads via MiXCR and lists one record per CDR3 protein. This table has 510,000 or so distinct CDR3 sequences, roughly 15% appearing once. This clonotype was seen many times. Its cognate antigen is unknown. This same sample was also taken into another study, of yellow fever vaccine responses in identical twins.

The sequencing sample was made of CD4+ T cells sorted from blood. The chain has TRBV5-1 and TRBJ2-1; 11 positions agree with TRBD1. This TCR was sampled from a woman aged 18-29 years in good health. The CDR3 protein is CASSPSGQGVHEQFF. The DNA of the CDR3 is TGCGCCAGCAGTCCCTCGGGACAGGGGGTCCATGAGCAGTTCTTC.